A single sample is the source of the 25 T cell receptor beta chains below, sequenced in a study of shared clonotypes between healthy human individuals. The assay was immunoSEQ multiplex PCR, and TCRdb's table has in-frame clones only and misses some. The sample records some 2,000,000 clones, about 95% being singletons. Sequenced sample: naive CD4+ T cells sorted from blood. The subset denotes: CD45RA+ positively selected. These receptors were taken from a man aged 18 to 29 in good health.

The gene calls are TRBV21-1 and TRBJ1-2; no DNA check was done on the table's D call, TRBD1. TRBV21-1 is reported as a pseudogene. This CDR3 has 10 amino acids. The CDR3 DNA reads TGTGCCCGAACAGGTCATGGCTACACCTTC. Protein product: CARTGHGYTF.

V and J are TRBV19 and TRBJ2-2, with D possibly being TRBD2 (5 bases). Trimming took 3 bases from V and 2 from J, leaving 7 bases between them. The CDR3 extends over 14 amino acids. Germline assignment: CDR1 LNHDA and CDR2 SQIVND (reference sequence). In DNA form, the CDR3 reads TGTGCCAGTAGTATTTGGACTAACACCGGGGAGCTGTTTTTT. Amino acid sequence: CASSIWTNTGELFF.

The chain employs TRBV27 and TRBJ2-3; possible D gene TRBD2, 6 bases. The ends were cut back, 7 bases at V and 5 bases at J, with 16 bases in the middle. In germline, CDR1 is MNHEY, CDR2 SMNVEV (reference sequence). The CDR3 is 14 residues long. The CDR3: CASTRGSNVDTQYF. CDR3 nucleotides: TGTGCCAGCACCCGGGGGTCCAACGTAGATACGCAGTATTTT.

This chain connects TRBV10-1 to TRBJ2-3; 8 bases agree with TRBD1. V gave up 5 bases and J gave up 1 base; unmatched junction bases: 8. Per the germline V gene, CDR1 is WNHNN and CDR2 is SYGVQD (reference sequence). The CDR3 is 16 residues long. CDR3 sequence reads: CASSTTGVGGTDTQYF. The CDR3, as DNA: TGCGCCAGCAGTACGACAGGGGTAGGAGGCACAGATACGCAGTATTTT.

The V call is TRBV6-1, the J call TRBJ2-1, with D tentatively TRBD1 (5 bases). Germline loops: CDR1 MNHNS, CDR2 SASEGT. The V and J ends lost 6 bases and 10 bases respectively, with 10 bases between them. The CDR3 consists of 11 residues. The CDR3 reads CASSRVQEQFF. Written as DNA, the CDR3 is TGTGCCAGCAGCAGGGTACAGGAGCAGTTCTTC.

Remarks on this clone: This sample includes further DNA sequences coding for the same CDR3. The genes are TRBV10-3 and TRBJ2-2; a possible D gene is TRBD1 (5 bases). Per the germline V gene, CDR1 is ENHRY and CDR2 is SYGVKD. This CDR3 has 12 amino acids. The ends were cut back, 5 bases at V and 5 bases at J, with 6 bases in the middle. The CDR3 is CAISQGTGELFF. The CDR3 nucleotides are TGTGCCATCAGTCAGGGAACCGGGGAGCTGTTTTTT.

J is TRBJ2-2 and V is TRBV5-1, with D possibly being TRBD1 (5 bases). The CDR3 totals 14 residues. V lost 4 bases and J lost 4, with 11 bases in between. Per germline, CDR1 SGHRS and CDR2 YFSETQ. Here the CDR3 reads CASSIARATGELFF. DNA of the CDR3: TGCGCCAGCAGCATCGCCAGGGCCACCGGGGAGCTGTTTTTT.

The chain has TRBV6-5 and TRBJ2-7; either TRBD1 or TRBD2 may fit D (6 bases each). V was shortened by 6 bases and J by 6 bases, with 21 bases between the two germline ends. CDR3 length: 15 amino acids. Germline-derived CDR1 and CDR2 are MNHEY and SVGAGI. The CDR3 DNA follows: TGTGCCAGCAGCTACACAGGGCAAGGAGGGCGCGAGCAGTACTTC. Amino acid sequence: CASSYTGQGGREQYF.

This clone was picked up a small number of times. V and J are TRBV5-6 and TRBJ2-3, with D perhaps matching TRBD1 (5 bases). This CDR3 comprises 14 residues. V was clipped by 4 bases and J by 0 bases, with 9 bases between them. Germline loops: CDR1 SGHDT, CDR2 YYEEEE. The CDR3 nucleotides are TGTGCCAGCAGCCACAGGTATAGCACAGATACGCAGTATTTT. Translation gives CASSHRYSTDTQYF.

This rearrangement joins TRBV28 to TRBJ1-6, with D possibly matching TRBD1 (5 bases). This CDR3 is 14 amino acids long. Trimming pared 7 bases from V and 7 bases from J, leaving 14 bases between. The germline gives CDR1 MDHEN, CDR2 SYDVKM. For the CDR3, the DNA is TGTGCCAGCAACGACGACAGCCTGAATTCACCCCTCCACTTT. It encodes CASNDDSLNSPLHF.

The chain links TRBV7-9 to TRBJ2-5; D gene uncertain. Trimming stripped 6 bases from V and 5 bases from J, with 7 bases between. From germline, CDR1 is SEHNR and CDR2 FQNEAQ (reference sequence). The CDR3 consists of 11 residues. CDR3 amino acids: CASSSFETQYF. The CDR3 nucleotides read TGTGCCAGCAGTTCCTTCGAGACCCAGTACTTC.

The rearrangement joins TRBV4-2 to TRBJ2-1; 9 bases line up with TRBD2. Germline assignment: CDR1 LGHNA and CDR2 YNFKEQ. With V trimmed by 0 bases and J by 2 bases, 2 bases remained unmatched. The CDR3 is made up of 16 amino acids. CDR3 loop: CASSQDLAGAYNEQFF. The CDR3 DNA reads as TGTGCCAGCAGCCAAGATTTAGCGGGGGCCTACAATGAGCAGTTCTTC.

Remarks on this clone: A single base separates this from a much larger clone, so it may be a read error. The chain employs TRBV5-1 and TRBJ1-6; 8 bases fit TRBD1. CDR3 length: 18 residues. The germline gives CDR1 SGHRS, CDR2 YFSETQ. Written as DNA, the CDR3 is TGCGCCAGCAGCTTGGCCCCCGGGACAGGCTCCTATAATTCACCCCTCCGCTTT. The encoded protein is CASSLAPGTGSYNSPLRF.

This chain connects TRBV15 to TRBJ1-2, with 12 bases fitting TRBD1. CDR1 and CDR2 (germline): LNHNV, YYDKDF (reference sequence). CDR3 length equals 18 residues. V lost 5 bases to trimming and J lost 8 bases; unmatched junction nucleotides: 18. The CDR3 DNA reads as TGTGCCACCAGCCCACCGCGCGGGACAGGGGGCCCGGGGATGGGCTACACCTTC. Translation: CATSPPRGTGGPGMGYTF.

The CDR3 DNA follows: TGTGCCAGCTCACCACCCTCCCCAGGGGGCGAGGCTGGCTACACCTTC. Its protein is CASSPPSPGGEAGYTF. J is TRBJ1-2 and V is TRBV18; 8 nucleotides line up with TRBD1. CDR3 length: 16 residues. CDR1 and CDR2 (germline): KGHSH, LQKENI. Trimming removed 0 bases from V and 7 bases from J; junction bases left unmatched: 10.

The chain recombines TRBV19 with TRBJ2-2; no clear D gene. The germline V gene encodes CDR1 LNHDA and CDR2 SQIVND (reference sequence). V was cut by 9 bases and J by 0 bases, with 11 bases left in between. CDR3 length equals 14 residues. The CDR3 spells CASSLSPNTGELFF. The CDR3, as DNA: TGTGCCAGCTCCCTTTCCCCGAACACCGGGGAGCTGTTTTTT.

V usage is TRBV28 and J usage is TRBJ1-6, with D perhaps matching TRBD1 (5 bases). The ends were cut back, 9 bases at V and 6 bases at J, with 15 bases in the middle. Per the germline V gene, CDR1 is MDHEN and CDR2 is SYDVKM. This CDR3 has 14 residues. In nucleotides, the CDR3 is TGTGCCAGTGGCGGGCCTGGGGCTAATTCACCCCTCCACTTT. Its translation is CASGGPGANSPLHF.

The CDR3 here is CASSEKAGVPYEQYF. The DNA for the CDR3 is TGCGCCAGCAGCGAAAAGGCTGGGGTCCCCTACGAGCAGTACTTC. The chain couples TRBV5-1 to TRBJ2-7; no clear D. Trimming removed 4 bases from V and 2 bases from J, with 16 bases in between. Germline assignment: CDR1 SGHRS and CDR2 YFSETQ. The CDR3 runs to 15 residues.

The chain recombines TRBV30 with TRBJ1-1; no clear D gene. The V gene lost 5 bases and the J gene lost 0 bases, with 7 bases spanning the gap. Germline CDR1 reads GTSNPN; CDR2 reads SVGIG (reference sequence). This CDR3 comprises 12 residues. CDR3 in amino acids: CAWGMVNTEAFF. The CDR3 DNA sequence: TGTGCCTGGGGGATGGTGAACACTGAAGCTTTCTTT.

This chain uses TRBV9 with TRBJ2-5; tentative D call: TRBD1 (5 bases). This CDR3 has 16 amino acids. V was cut by 0 bases and J by 3 bases, with 15 bases left in between. Per germline, CDR1 SGDLS and CDR2 YYNGEE. The CDR3 nucleotides read TGTGCCAGCAGCGTAGGGTGGACACTGGGCAAAGAGACCCAGTACTTC. It is translated as CASSVGWTLGKETQYF.

The V call is TRBV2, the J call TRBJ1-6, with a possible D match to TRBD1 (5 bases). Germline V gene lookup returns CDR1 SNHLY and CDR2 FYNNEI. There are 17 residues in the CDR3. Trimming removed 2 bases from V and 7 bases from J, with 18 bases in between. CDR3 sequence reads: CASSEPGHFIGNSPLHF. CDR3 DNA: TGTGCCAGCAGTGAACCTGGACATTTCATTGGAAATTCACCCCTCCACTTT.

V usage is TRBV2 and J usage is TRBJ2-3; D gene unclear. The germline V and J ends were trimmed by 4 bases and 7 bases, with 12 bases remaining between them. CDR1 and CDR2 (germline): SNHLY, FYNNEI. This CDR3 has 13 residues. CDR3 region: CASSGPSLHTQYF. CDR3 DNA sequence: TGTGCCAGCAGTGGGCCCTCTTTGCATACGCAGTATTTT.

This chain uses TRBV14 with TRBJ1-2; tentatively, D is TRBD1 (5 bases). CDR3 size: 13 residues. Germline values: CDR1 SGHDN, CDR2 FVKESK. The ends were cut back, 1 base at V and 13 bases at J, with 16 bases in the middle. The CDR3: CASSQGSGAVSTF. For the CDR3, the DNA is TGTGCCAGCAGCCAAGGGTCTGGGGCCGTTTCCACCTTC.

The chain has TRBV2 and TRBJ2-7; D is perhaps TRBD1 (6 bases). The germline gives CDR1 SNHLY, CDR2 FYNNEI. This CDR3 has 13 residues. V was clipped by 5 bases and J by 2 bases, with 10 bases between them. Here the CDR3 DNA reads TGTGCCAGCAGTTGGGACACCCCCTACGAGCAGTACTTC. As protein: CASSWDTPYEQYF.

On this clone itself: This could be a read error, since a much larger clone is one nucleotide away. The chain couples TRBV6-5 to TRBJ2-5, with TRBD1 matching 8 bases. The V gene's germline CDR1 is MNHEY and CDR2 SVGAGI. The CDR3 totals 13 residues. The V gene end was trimmed by 6 bases and the J gene end by 5 bases; junction bases not matched to a gene: 5. The CDR3, as DNA: TGTGCCAGCAGCCGGACAGGGTTTGAGACCCAGTACTTC. It encodes CASSRTGFETQYF.